The 11 T cell receptor beta chains below come from one sample, sequenced in a study of shared clonotypes between healthy human individuals. The method was immunoSEQ multiplex PCR; TCRdb's version includes in-frame clones alone and lacks a portion of them. Of roughly 1,000,000 clones in the sample, more than 75% were seen once. The sample was memory CD4+ T cells from PBMCs. Subset here: CD45RA-negative fraction. The receptors here all came from a man between 18 and 35 years old in good health. Some clones in this sample may be carry-over from other donors' samples.

This chain links TRBV2 with TRBJ2-5; 10 bases line up with TRBD1. The CDR3 totals 13 residues. CDR1 and CDR2 from the germline V gene are SNHLY and FYNNEI. The trim removed 6 bases at V and 7 bases at J, leaving 5 bases unmatched. The CDR3, as DNA: TGTGCCAGCAGGGGACAGGGGTTTTCGACCCAGTACTTC. Its translation: CASRGQGFSTQYF.

CDR3 nucleotides: TGTGCCAGCAGCGTCACTAGCGGGACGTACCAAGAGACCCAGTACTTC. The encoded protein is CASSVTSGTYQETQYF. This sequence joins TRBV9 and TRBJ2-5; TRBD2 aligns across 10 bases. V shed 2 bases, J shed 0 bases, and the junction held 4 bases outside the gene matches. The CDR3 covers 16 residues. Germline loops: CDR1 SGDLS, CDR2 YYNGEE.

The J gene is TRBJ2-7, the V gene TRBV21-1; TRBD2 was called by the table and not checked on the DNA. TRBV21-1 is given as a pseudogene. The CDR3 covers 14 residues. The CDR3 region is CASSRVTSRGEQYF. The CDR3 coding sequence is TGTGCCAGCAGCAGAGTGACCAGTCGGGGCGAGCAGTACTTC.

Of note for this clone: Other DNA sequences in this specimen translate into the identical CDR3. This CDR3 reads CASSRDGSNQPQHF. The CDR3 region has the DNA TGTGCCAGTAGTCGGGACGGTAGCAATCAGCCCCAGCATTTT. The chain recombines TRBV19 with TRBJ1-5, with D possibly matching TRBD1 (5 bases). Germline V CDR1 and CDR2: LNHDA, SQIVND (reference sequence). The CDR3 sequence is 14 residues long. V was pared by 5 bases and J by 0 bases, with 8 bases between.

The V gene is TRBV11-3, the J gene TRBJ2-5; D could derive from TRBD1 or TRBD2 (5 bases each). Germline CDR1 reads SGHNT; CDR2 reads YENEEA. The CDR3 runs to 13 residues. Between the trimmed V and J ends, which lost 4 bases and 5 bases, there was a span of 11 bases. CDR3 DNA sequence: TGTGCCAGCAGCTCCATTCGGGGCGAGACCCAGTACTTC. Encoded protein: CASSSIRGETQYF. Full variable domain (outside the CDR3, taken from reference TRBV11-3 and TRBJ2-5): EAGVVQSPRYKIIEKKQPVAFWCNPISGHNTLYWYLQNLGQGPELLIRYENEEAVDDSQLPKDRFSAERLKGVDSTLKIQPAELGDSAVYLCASSSIRGETQYFGPGTRLLVL.

Here the CDR3 reads CASSPGTEASPLHF. The CDR3 nucleotides read TGTGCCAGCAGTCCCGGGACAGAGGCTTCACCCCTCCACTTT. The chain uses TRBV6-6 and TRBJ1-6, with 7 bases that match TRBD1. In germline, CDR1 is MNHNY, CDR2 SVGAGI (reference sequence). The V segment lost 5 bases and the J segment 9 bases; nucleotides outside the gene matches: 7. The CDR3 extends over 14 amino acids.

This clone was counted between two and nine times. CDR3 loop: CASSLEVGRTSGRNNEQFF. In DNA, the CDR3 is TGTGCCAGCAGCTTAGAGGTGGGGAGGACTAGCGGGAGGAACAATGAGCAGTTCTTC. This chain links TRBV7-2 with TRBJ2-1, with 14 bases fitting TRBD2. Per the germline V gene, CDR1 is SGHTA and CDR2 is FQGNSA. There are 19 residues in the CDR3. Germline trimming cut 1 base from V and 5 bases from J; bases unmatched to any gene: 10.

The chain carries TRBV7-9 and TRBJ2-3; TRBD2 matches 7 bases. V lost 5 bases to trimming and J lost 5 bases; unmatched junction nucleotides: 16. CDR1 is SEHNR, CDR2 FQNEAQ, per germline (reference sequence). This CDR3 comprises 17 residues. CDR3 protein: CASSRLMWREWGDTQYF. In DNA, the CDR3 is TGTGCCAGCAGCCGGCTTATGTGGCGGGAGTGGGGAGATACGCAGTATTTT. Full variable domain (rest looked up from reference TRBV7-9 and TRBJ2-3): DTGVSQNPRHKITKRGQNVTFRCDPISEHNRLYWYRQTLGQGPEFLTYFQNEAQLEKSRLLSDRFSAERPKGSFSTLEIQRTEQGDSAMYLCASSRLMWREWGDTQYFGPGTRLTVL.

This chain connects TRBV28 to TRBJ1-1; tentatively, D is TRBD1 (5 bases). Germline-derived CDR1 and CDR2 are MDHEN and SYDVKM. V shed 6 bases and J shed 6 bases, with 20 bases lying between them. The CDR3 contains 15 residues. In DNA, the CDR3 is TGTGCCAGCAGCCTCCCCCAGACAGTCAGGGCTGAAGCTTTCTTT. It is translated as CASSLPQTVRAEAFF.

The V and J genes are TRBV5-1 and TRBJ1-3, with D possibly TRBD1 on 5 matching bases. Germline CDR1 is SGHRS and CDR2 is YFSETQ. This CDR3 region has 14 residues. V shed 0 bases and J shed 7 bases, with 11 bases lying between them. This chain's CDR3 is CASSLEGSRNTIYF. DNA of the CDR3: TGCGCCAGCAGCTTGGAGGGGTCTCGGAACACCATATATTTT.

The J gene is TRBJ2-1, the V gene TRBV15; 12 bases are shared with TRBD2. J was trimmed by 5 bases and V by 3 bases; bases with no gene match: 8. The germline V gene encodes CDR1 LNHNV and CDR2 YYDKDF (reference sequence). The CDR3 runs 17 residues. This chain's CDR3 is CATSSERTSGINNEQFF. CDR3 sequence (DNA): TGTGCCACCAGCAGTGAACGGACTAGCGGGATTAACAATGAGCAGTTCTTC.